Included here is one TCR beta chain sequence, with context. Thawed, overnight-rested PBMC were stained with GMM-loaded CD1B tetramer, viability dye and anti-CD3, then sorted. CD1B tetramers were loaded with Rhodococcus equi-derived C32 glucose monomycolate. Sequencing used immunoSEQ multiplex PCR; TCRdb keeps in-frame clones, though not all of them. The sample has about 58,000 clones, 88% seen once. The source of the sample is a study of T cells in tuberculosis. The receptor's source is an adult woman with latent tuberculosis. The sample taken for sequencing was CD1b-GMM tetramer-negative cells sorted from PBMCs.

CDR3 protein: CASSYLYRDGEKLFF. For the CDR3, the DNA is TGTGCCAGCAGCTACCTTTACAGGGATGGTGAAAAACTGTTTTTT. This chain connects TRBV7-2 to TRBJ1-4, with D possibly being TRBD1 (6 bases). V dropped 4 bases and J dropped 7 bases, with 16 bases sitting between them. Germline values: CDR1 SGHTA, CDR2 FQGNSA. The CDR3 has 15 amino acids.